This T cell receptor beta chain was captured by sequencing in a study of cytomegalovirus exposure and HLA in healthy donors. Notes on the study in general: Sequencing depth roughly uniform across donors was assumed in presence/absence analyses. Fewer N-insertions (relative to the roughly 730-donor mean) were reportedly seen in an Asian-associated ancestry cluster in a later analysis. The availability of immune exposure information extended only to CMV serostatus.

A remark on this clone: The antigen remains unidentified.

This CDR3 region has 15 residues. Trimming cost V 5 bases and J 1 base; bases outside gene matches: 7. Germline V gives CDR1 SGHTA, CDR2 FQGNSA. Each of the donors was a healthy bone marrow donor. The PCR made use of 60 Vbeta and 13 Jbeta primers. Clones were sequenced by immunoSEQ multiplex PCR, and TCRdb holds only the in-frame ones, with some missing. The data show some 200,000 clones, roughly 73% seen once. Sequenced sample: PBMCs. This chain connects TRBV7-2 to TRBJ1-1, with TRBD1 matching over 7 bases. The TCR sequence derives from a woman under 40 in good health and CMV-seronegative. CDR3 sequence reads: CASSIRQGQNTEAFF. The CDR3 bases are TGTGCCAGCAGCATTAGACAGGGCCAGAACACTGAAGCTTTCTTT.